Each of the 27 T cell receptor beta chains below was sequenced from the same sample in a study of blood T cell repertoires in COVID-19. Sequenced by immunoSEQ multiplex PCR; TCRdb stores in-frame clones only, minus some. The table shows around 310,000 clones, with just under 90% occurring only once. The specimen was PBMCs or T cells enriched from blood (not recorded which). These receptors were obtained from a woman aged 25 to 45 who had recovered from COVID-19.

The V call is TRBV3-1 (or the pseudogene TRBV3-2), the J call TRBJ1-6; TRBD1 aligns across 11 bases. V shed 4 bases and J 10 bases; nucleotides not matched to a gene: 6. CDR1 is LGHDT, CDR2 YNNKEL, per germline (reference sequence). This CDR3 spans 15 amino acids. DNA for the CDR3: TGTGCCAGCAGCCGGGGACAGGGGGACGGGTCACCCCTCCACTTT. Translated, it gives CASSRGQGDGSPLHF.

The chain employs TRBV18 and TRBJ2-1; TRBD2 is a possible D gene (5 bases). The CDR3 length is 16 residues. V was pared by 0 bases and J by 9 bases, with 18 bases between. Looked up from germline, CDR1 is KGHSH and CDR2 is LQKENI. CDR3 loop: CASSPPIGVEESEQFF. The CDR3 DNA reads TGTGCCAGCTCACCACCGATCGGGGTCGAGGAGAGTGAGCAGTTCTTC.

The rearrangement links TRBV11-2 to TRBJ2-7; possibly TRBD2 for D (6 bases). Germline CDR1 is SGHAT and CDR2 is FQNNGV. The CDR3 has 13 amino acids. V was pared by 7 bases and J by 2 bases, with 12 bases between. The CDR3 nucleotides read TGTGCCAGCAAGGGGAGGCGAACCTACGAGCAGTACTTC. Amino acid sequence: CASKGRRTYEQYF.

This chain uses TRBV6-5 with TRBJ1-2, with a tentative D call TRBD1 (5 bases). Germline values: CDR1 MNHEY, CDR2 SVGAGI. The V end was cut by 6 bases, the J end by 9 bases, with 14 bases between. This CDR3 contains 12 residues. The CDR3 DNA reads as TGTGCCAGCAGCACAGGTCATGATAGCTACACCTTC. Amino acids: CASSTGHDSYTF.

This chain connects TRBV5-1 to TRBJ2-7, with 10 bases aligning to TRBD2. The V gene end was trimmed by 4 bases and the J gene end by 3 bases; junction bases not matched to a gene: 7. There are 15 residues in the CDR3. Germline V gene data show CDR1 as SGHRS and CDR2 as YFSETQ. In nucleotides, the CDR3 is TGCGCCAGCAGCCGAGGAACTAGCGGGGACTACGAGCAGTACTTC. It is translated as CASSRGTSGDYEQYF.

The gene calls are TRBV4-1 and TRBJ1-4; TRBD1 matches 9 bases. V dropped 3 bases and J dropped 3; count of bases not matched to a gene: 5. The CDR3 loop spans 16 amino acids. CDR1 and CDR2 from the germline V gene are MGHRA and YSYEKL. In DNA, the CDR3 is TGCGCCAGCAGCCAGGGACAGGGTAAGGCTAATGAAAAACTGTTTTTT. Encoded protein: CASSQGQGKANEKLFF.

V usage is TRBV5-4 and J usage is TRBJ2-7, with 8 nucleotides matching TRBD2. This CDR3 spans 16 amino acids. Looked up from germline, CDR1 is SGHNT and CDR2 is YYREEE (reference sequence). Trimming cost V 0 bases and J 3 bases; bases outside gene matches: 8. Here the CDR3 DNA reads TGTGCCAGCAGCTTGGAAGCGGGAGTTCCGGGCTACGAGCAGTACTTC. It is translated as CASSLEAGVPGYEQYF.

This clone turned up a few times. The chain uses TRBV5-4 and TRBJ2-2; D perhaps matches TRBD1 (6 bases). The CDR3 extends over 15 amino acids. Per germline, CDR1 SGHNT and CDR2 YYREEE (reference sequence). Trimming took 4 bases from V and 0 from J, leaving 10 bases between them. The CDR3: CASSPGTTNTGELFF. The CDR3 coding sequence is TGTGCCAGCAGCCCAGGGACAACGAACACCGGGGAGCTGTTTTTT.

V gene TRBV3-1 (or the pseudogene TRBV3-2) combines with J gene TRBJ1-1, with a possible D match to TRBD1 (6 bases). V gave up 1 base and J gave up 5 bases, with 17 bases separating them. The CDR3 has 16 residues. The germline V gene has CDR1 LGHDT and CDR2 YNNKEL (reference sequence). The chain's CDR3 is CASSQGWRGRATEAFF. CDR3 in DNA: TGTGCCAGCAGCCAAGGGTGGCGGGGGCGAGCGACTGAAGCTTTCTTT.

The genes are TRBV5-6 and TRBJ1-2; 9 nucleotides agree with TRBD1. The V and J ends lost 5 bases and 6 bases, in that order; junction bases with no gene match: 11. The germline V gene has CDR1 SGHDT and CDR2 YYEEEE. This CDR3 is 15 amino acids long. CDR3 in amino acids: CASRSGTGILDGYTF. In DNA, the CDR3 is TGTGCCAGCAGGTCCGGGACAGGGATCTTGGATGGCTACACCTTC.

The chain couples TRBV10-1 to TRBJ1-1, with 9 nucleotides matching TRBD1. From germline, CDR1 is WNHNN and CDR2 SYGVQD (reference sequence). The CDR3 sequence is 15 residues long. The J segment lost 2 bases and the V segment lost 5 bases, leaving 6 bases of the junction unmatched. The CDR3 here is CASSKKTGGNTEAFF. The DNA of the CDR3 is TGCGCCAGCAGTAAAAAGACAGGGGGTAACACTGAAGCTTTCTTT.

The genes are TRBV11-2 and TRBJ2-7, with 7 bases identical to TRBD1. The CDR3 runs to 15 residues. J was trimmed by 3 bases and V by 3 bases; bases with no gene match: 8. From germline, CDR1 is SGHAT and CDR2 FQNNGV. The CDR3 loop reads CASSLGQTILYEQYF. Here the CDR3 DNA reads TGTGCCAGCAGCTTGGGACAGACCATACTCTACGAGCAGTACTTC.

The rearrangement links TRBV19 to TRBJ2-1; 9 bases fit TRBD2. The CDR3 has 16 residues. The V and J ends lost 0 bases and 10 bases, in that order; junction bases with no gene match: 10. The germline CDR1 and CDR2 sequences are LNHDA and SQIVND (reference sequence). CDR3 sequence (DNA): TGTGCCAGTAGTATAGACGGCGCGGGAGGGTCGTGGGAGCAGTTCTTC. As protein: CASSIDGAGGSWEQFF.

This sequence joins TRBV5-1 and TRBJ1-3, with unresolved D. The germline V gene encodes CDR1 SGHRS and CDR2 YFSETQ. V was pared by 0 bases and J by 0 bases, with 10 bases between. The CDR3 length is 16 residues. CDR3 nucleotide sequence: TGCGCCAGCAGCTTGGCCGGTCAGCGCTCTGGAAACACCATATATTTT. It is translated as CASSLAGQRSGNTIYF.

In this sample, this clone turned up a few times. The genes are TRBV3-1 (or the pseudogene TRBV3-2) and TRBJ1-6, with TRBD1 matching over 7 bases. Germline trimming cut 4 bases from V and 9 bases from J; bases unmatched to any gene: 15. The CDR3 consists of 17 residues. The germline CDR1 and CDR2 sequences are LGHDT and YNNKEL (reference sequence). CDR3 nucleotide sequence: TGTGCCAGCAGCCTACCCTATTCAGGGGGAATCGGTTCACCCCTCCACTTT. This gives the protein CASSLPYSGGIGSPLHF.

The chain is built from TRBV20-1 and TRBJ2-7; D perhaps matches TRBD2 (6 bases). The V gene's germline CDR1 is DFQATT and CDR2 SNEGSKA (reference sequence). With 5 bases removed from V and 7 bases from J, the gap between germline ends came to 12 bases. The CDR3 loop spans 11 amino acids. CDR3 sequence: CSAGGVREQYF. CDR3 sequence (DNA): TGCAGTGCTGGCGGGGTCCGGGAGCAGTACTTC.

The rearrangement uses TRBV13 and TRBJ2-7; 8 bases agree with TRBD2. In germline, CDR1 is PRHDT, CDR2 FYEKMQ (reference sequence). This CDR3 spans 14 amino acids. V shed 2 bases, J shed 5 bases, and the junction held 5 bases outside the gene matches. This CDR3 reads CASSLTAGADEQYF. CDR3 DNA sequence: TGTGCCAGCAGCTTAACAGCGGGAGCTGACGAGCAGTACTTC.

The gene calls are TRBV2 and TRBJ1-1; D is unclear. Germline V gene data show CDR1 as SNHLY and CDR2 as FYNNEI. This CDR3 region has 14 residues. Trimming took 2 bases from V and 5 from J, leaving 12 bases between them. In DNA, the CDR3 is TGTGCCAGCAGTGAAAGCCCGACGGGAACTGAAGCTTTCTTT. Translating it yields CASSESPTGTEAFF.

The chain has TRBV7-2 and TRBJ1-3; the D is unclear. The V end was cut by 11 bases, the J end by 4 bases, with 12 bases between. Germline CDR1 is SGHTA and CDR2 is FQGNSA. This CDR3 has 12 residues. The CDR3 DNA reads as TGTGCCTCCGATCTAGGCGGAAACACCATATATTTT. It specifies CASDLGGNTIYF.

The genes are TRBV10-1 and TRBJ2-3; 7 bases agree with TRBD2. Germline loops: CDR1 WNHNN, CDR2 SYGVQD (reference sequence). V shed 0 bases, J shed 6 bases, and the junction held 6 bases outside the gene matches. This CDR3 is 15 amino acids long. CDR3 sequence: CASSESRGSGDTQYF. The CDR3 DNA is TGCGCCAGCAGTGAGTCACGCGGGAGTGGGGATACGCAGTATTTT.

The chain couples TRBV19 to TRBJ2-2; D gene unclear. The CDR3 is made up of 14 amino acids. Between the trimmed V and J ends, which lost 6 bases and 0 bases, there was a span of 8 bases. Germline V gene data show CDR1 as LNHDA and CDR2 as SQIVND (reference sequence). CDR3 residues: CASRRDANTGELFF. CDR3 bases: TGTGCCAGTAGGAGAGATGCGAACACCGGGGAGCTGTTTTTT.

Only a few counts were recorded for this clone. Its ends do not fully match the called genes, so a read error is possible. The chain has TRBV4-3 and TRBJ1-1; the match to TRBD1 covers 11 bases. The germline CDR1 and CDR2 sequences are LGHNA and YSLEER. This CDR3 region has 18 residues. The CDR3 spells CASSQVDRGRFRNTEAFF. The CDR3 nucleotides read TGCGCCAGCAGTCAAGTGGACAGGGGGCGTTTTAGGAACACTGAAGCTTTCTTT.

The sample holds a few counts of this clone. The chain is built from TRBV2 and TRBJ1-4; a possible D gene is TRBD1 (5 bases). Germline values: CDR1 SNHLY, CDR2 FYNNEI. Trimming cost V 4 bases and J 6 bases, with 12 bases left between them. The CDR3 consists of 14 residues. This CDR3 reads CASSVGGDDEKLFF. Written as DNA, the CDR3 is TGTGCCAGCAGTGTGGGAGGGGACGATGAAAAACTGTTTTTT. Filled out from reference TRBV2 and TRBJ1-4, the complete variable domain reads EPEVTQTPSHQVTQMGQEVILRCVPISNHLYFYWYRQILGQKVEFLVSFYNNEISEKSEIFDDQFSVERPDGSNFTLKIRSTKLEDSAMYFCASSVGGDDEKLFFGSGTQLSVL.

This chain uses TRBV11-2 with TRBJ2-7; D remains unclear. Per germline, CDR1 SGHAT and CDR2 FQNNGV. With 1 base removed from V and 2 bases from J, the gap between germline ends came to 6 bases. This CDR3 has 13 amino acids. Written as DNA, the CDR3 is TGTGCCAGCAGCTTAGGGCCTCCCTACGAGCAGTACTTC. Translated: CASSLGPPYEQYF.

The rearrangement uses TRBV28 and TRBJ2-3, with 7 nucleotides matching TRBD2. Germline values: CDR1 MDHEN, CDR2 SYDVKM. CDR3 length equals 14 residues. V lost 7 bases, J lost 3 bases, and 7 bases stayed unmatched. The CDR3 nucleotides are TGTGCCAGCACCTACACGGGGGGAACAGATACGCAGTATTTT. Amino acid sequence: CASTYTGGTDTQYF.

This clone appeared once. The rearrangement uses TRBV12-5 and TRBJ2-3, with 9 bases that match TRBD2. V shed 1 base, J shed 4 bases, and the junction held 9 bases outside the gene matches. The CDR3 consists of 17 residues. Germline V gene data show CDR1 as LGHNT and CDR2 as FRNRAP. CDR3 protein: CASGLAYWASGADTQYF. In nucleotides, the CDR3 is TGTGCTAGTGGTTTGGCTTACTGGGCTAGCGGGGCAGATACGCAGTATTTT.

This clone was recorded once. This chain links TRBV5-1 with TRBJ2-1; TRBD2 matches at 10 bases. Trimming removed 3 bases from V and 6 bases from J; junction bases left unmatched: 6. This CDR3 comprises 15 residues. CDR1 SGHRS and CDR2 YFSETQ come from the germline V gene. The CDR3 is CASSSRAGGSNEQFF. The CDR3 nucleotides are TGCGCCAGCAGCTCCCGAGCGGGAGGGAGCAATGAGCAGTTCTTC.